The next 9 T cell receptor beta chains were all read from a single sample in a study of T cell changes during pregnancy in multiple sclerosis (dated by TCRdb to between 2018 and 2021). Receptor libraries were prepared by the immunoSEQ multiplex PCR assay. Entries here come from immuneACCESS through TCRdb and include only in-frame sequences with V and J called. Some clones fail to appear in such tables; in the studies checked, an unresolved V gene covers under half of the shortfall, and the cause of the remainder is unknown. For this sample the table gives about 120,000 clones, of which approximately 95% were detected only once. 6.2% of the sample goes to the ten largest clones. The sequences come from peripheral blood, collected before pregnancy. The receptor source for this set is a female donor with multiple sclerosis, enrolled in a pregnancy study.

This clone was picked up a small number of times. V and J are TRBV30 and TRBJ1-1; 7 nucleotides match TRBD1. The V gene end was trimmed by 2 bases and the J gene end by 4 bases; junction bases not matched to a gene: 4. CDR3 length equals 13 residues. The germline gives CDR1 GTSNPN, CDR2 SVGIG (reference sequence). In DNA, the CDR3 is TGTGCCTGGAGTATTTCAGGGGGCACTGAAGCTTTCTTT. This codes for CAWSISGGTEAFF.

The CDR3 reads CAIQASGVTDTQYF. Written as DNA, the CDR3 is TGTGCCATCCAGGCTAGCGGGGTCACAGATACGCAGTATTTT. This sequence joins TRBV25-1 and TRBJ2-3; 9 bases match TRBD2. The junction had 7 bases not matched to a gene; V was cut back by 10 bases and J by 2 bases. The CDR3 runs to 14 residues. CDR1 and CDR2 from the germline V gene are MGHDK and SYGVNS.

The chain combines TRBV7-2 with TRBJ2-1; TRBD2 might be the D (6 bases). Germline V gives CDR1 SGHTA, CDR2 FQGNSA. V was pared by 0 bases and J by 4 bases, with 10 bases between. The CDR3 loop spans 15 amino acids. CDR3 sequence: CASSLAISGYNEQFF. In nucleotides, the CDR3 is TGTGCCAGCAGCTTAGCGATTAGCGGTTACAATGAGCAGTTCTTC.

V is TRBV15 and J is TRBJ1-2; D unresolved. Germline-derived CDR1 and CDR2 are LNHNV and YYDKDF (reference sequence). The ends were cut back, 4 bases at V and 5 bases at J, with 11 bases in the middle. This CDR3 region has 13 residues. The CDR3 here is CATSTRSTYGYTF. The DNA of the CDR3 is TGTGCCACCAGCACCCGGTCGACTTATGGCTACACCTTC.

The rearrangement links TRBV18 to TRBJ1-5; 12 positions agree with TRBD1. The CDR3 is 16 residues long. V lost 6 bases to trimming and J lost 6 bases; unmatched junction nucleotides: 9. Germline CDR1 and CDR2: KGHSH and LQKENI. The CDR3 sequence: CASSPGTGGVSQPQHF. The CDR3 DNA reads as TGTGCCAGCTCCCCAGGGACAGGGGGCGTCAGTCAGCCCCAGCATTTT.

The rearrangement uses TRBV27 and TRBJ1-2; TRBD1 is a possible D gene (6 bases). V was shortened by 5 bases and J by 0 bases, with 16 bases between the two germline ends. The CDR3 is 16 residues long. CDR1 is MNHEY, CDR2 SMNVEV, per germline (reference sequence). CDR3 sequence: CASSPFLDSPNYGYTF. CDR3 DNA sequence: TGTGCCAGCAGTCCCTTCTTGGACAGTCCTAACTATGGCTACACCTTC.

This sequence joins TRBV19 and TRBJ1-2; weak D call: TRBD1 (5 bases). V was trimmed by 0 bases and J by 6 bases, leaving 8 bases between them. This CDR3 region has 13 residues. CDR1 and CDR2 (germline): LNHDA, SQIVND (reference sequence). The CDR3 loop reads CASSIDPGNGYTF. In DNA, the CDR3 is TGTGCCAGTAGTATAGACCCAGGGAATGGCTACACCTTC.

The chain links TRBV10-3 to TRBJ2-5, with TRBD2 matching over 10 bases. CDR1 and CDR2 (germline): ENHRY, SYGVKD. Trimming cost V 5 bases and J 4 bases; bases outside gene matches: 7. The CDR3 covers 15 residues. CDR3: CAISSSGRGGETQYF. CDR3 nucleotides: TGTGCCATCAGTTCTAGCGGGAGAGGGGGAGAGACCCAGTACTTC.

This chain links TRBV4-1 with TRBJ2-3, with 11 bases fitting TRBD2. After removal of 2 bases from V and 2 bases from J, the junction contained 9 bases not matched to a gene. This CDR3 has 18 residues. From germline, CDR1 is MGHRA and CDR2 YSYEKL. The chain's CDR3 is CASSQLAGGGPHTDTQYF. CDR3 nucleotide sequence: TGCGCCAGCAGCCAACTAGCGGGGGGCGGCCCCCACACAGATACGCAGTATTTT.